This T cell receptor beta chain derives from a study of breast tumors, draining lymph nodes, adjacent tissues. Findings and limits, study-wide: Compared with lymph nodes, tumors were less diverse; compared with nontumor tissue, more. The data were judged consistent with most tumor T cells coming from lymph node and expanding in tumor. Luminal-like breast cancer showed significantly higher tumor–nontumor repertoire similarity than basal-like. That most tumor T cells come from lymph nodes remained unproven.

A single record per CDR3 protein comes from TCRdb applying MiXCR to the multiplex PCR reads. Among about 230,000 distinct CDR3 sequences listed, less than 40% were seen once. Samples came from axillary lymph nodes draining the breast cancer. Trimming took off 0 bases at V and 0 bases at J, with 15 bases between the two ends. Germline loops: CDR1 MNHNY, CDR2 SVGAGI (reference sequence). The CDR3 sequence is 19 residues long. This clonotype was detected many times. The antigen remains undetermined. The clonotype was recovered from a female donor with breast cancer. Some clones in this sample may be carry-over from other donors' samples. Sequencing used axillary lymph node tissue. This chain joins TRBV6-6 and TRBJ2-6; the D is unclear. In nucleotides, the CDR3 is TGTGCCAGCAGTTACTCCAACCTGGACGGGCCCTCTGGGGCCAACGTCCTGACTTTC. Its translation: CASSYSNLDGPSGANVLTF.